This TCR beta chain was retrieved from a study of graft-versus-host responses after intestinal transplantation. Concerning this clone: The antigen is undetermined.

The assay was immunoSEQ multiplex PCR, and TCRdb's table has in-frame clones only and misses some. The sample yields 80,000 to 95,000 clones, around 90% seen once. Findings and limits, study-wide: Peak levels of circulating GvH clones tracked with early post-transplant HvG declines. There were GvH clones found in recipient marrow, and some of them appeared first in ileum or blood.

The clonotype was recovered from a human donor who received an intestinal transplant. Material: unstimulated CD8+ T cells sorted from spleen or lymph node cells, obtained before intestinal transplant.

DNA of the CDR3: TGTGCCAGCAGTTTTCTCCAAGGGAGGAACTATGGCTACACCTTC. This sequence encodes CASSFLQGRNYGYTF. The chain recombines TRBV6-5 with TRBJ1-2; no definite D call. Germline V gene data show CDR1 as MNHEY and CDR2 as SVGAGI. The CDR3 length is 15 residues. V was clipped by 4 bases and J by 2 bases, with 14 bases between them.